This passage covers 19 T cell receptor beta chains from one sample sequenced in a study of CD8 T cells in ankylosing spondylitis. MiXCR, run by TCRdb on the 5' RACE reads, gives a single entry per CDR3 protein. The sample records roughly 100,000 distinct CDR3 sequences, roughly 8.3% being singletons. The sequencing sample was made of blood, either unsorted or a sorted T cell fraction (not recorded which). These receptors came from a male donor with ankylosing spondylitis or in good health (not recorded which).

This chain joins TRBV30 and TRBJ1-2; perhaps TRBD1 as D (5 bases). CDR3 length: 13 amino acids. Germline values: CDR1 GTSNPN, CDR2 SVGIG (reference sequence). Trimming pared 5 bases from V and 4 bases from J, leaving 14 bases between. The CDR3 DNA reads TGTGCCTGGGCGGGGGGACGAGTCTATGGCTACACCTTC. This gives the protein CAWAGGRVYGYTF.

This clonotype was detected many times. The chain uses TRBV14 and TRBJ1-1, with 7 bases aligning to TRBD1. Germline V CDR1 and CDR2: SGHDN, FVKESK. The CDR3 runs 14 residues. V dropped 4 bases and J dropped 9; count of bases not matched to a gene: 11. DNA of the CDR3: TGTGCCAGCAGCCCGACAGGGTCGGGGATTAAAGCTTTCTTT. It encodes CASSPTGSGIKAFF.

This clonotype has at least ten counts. The CDR3, as DNA: TGCGCCAGCAGCTTGAAGTTTGACAGGGGGTCTACTAATGAAAAACTGTTTTTT. Its protein is CASSLKFDRGSTNEKLFF. J is TRBJ1-4 and V is TRBV5-1, with 9 bases identical to TRBD1. V lost 1 base to trimming and J lost 2 bases; unmatched junction nucleotides: 9. Germline lookup yields CDR1 SGHRS and CDR2 YFSETQ. This CDR3 is 18 amino acids long.

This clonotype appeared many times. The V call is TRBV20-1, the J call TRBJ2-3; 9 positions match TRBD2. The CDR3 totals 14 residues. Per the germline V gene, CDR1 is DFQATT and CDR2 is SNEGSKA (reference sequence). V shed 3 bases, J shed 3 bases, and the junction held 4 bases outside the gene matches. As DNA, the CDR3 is TGCAGTGCTAGTGGCGGGAGGGTTACAGATACGCAGTATTTT. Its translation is CSASGGRVTDTQYF.

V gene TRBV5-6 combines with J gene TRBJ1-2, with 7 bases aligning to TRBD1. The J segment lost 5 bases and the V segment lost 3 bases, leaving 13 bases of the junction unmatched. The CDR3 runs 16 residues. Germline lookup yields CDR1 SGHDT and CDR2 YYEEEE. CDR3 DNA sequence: TGTGCCAGCAGCTCCGCAGGGGGGAAGGCTCTATATGGCTACACCTTC. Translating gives CASSSAGGKALYGYTF.

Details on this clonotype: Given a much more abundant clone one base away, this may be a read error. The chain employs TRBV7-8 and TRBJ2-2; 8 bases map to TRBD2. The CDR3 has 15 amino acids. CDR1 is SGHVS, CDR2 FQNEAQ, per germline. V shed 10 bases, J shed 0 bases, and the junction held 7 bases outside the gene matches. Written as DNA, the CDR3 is TGTGCCAACAACACGGGACTAGCGAACACCGGGGAGCTGTTTTTT. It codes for CANNTGLANTGELFF.

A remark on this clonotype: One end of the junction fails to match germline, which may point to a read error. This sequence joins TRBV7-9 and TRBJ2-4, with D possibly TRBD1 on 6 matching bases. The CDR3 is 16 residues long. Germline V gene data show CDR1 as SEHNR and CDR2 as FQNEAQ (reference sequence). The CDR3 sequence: CASSFLSTGSKNIQHF. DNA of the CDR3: TGTGCCAGCAGCTTCCTCTCGACAGGCTCCAAAAACATTCAGCACTTC.

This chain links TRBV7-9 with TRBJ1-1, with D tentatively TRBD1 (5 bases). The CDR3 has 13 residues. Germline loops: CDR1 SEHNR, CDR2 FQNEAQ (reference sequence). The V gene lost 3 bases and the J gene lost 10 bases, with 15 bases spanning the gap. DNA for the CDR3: TGTGCCAGCAGCTTGACTATGGGGGACCGAGCTTTCTTT. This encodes CASSLTMGDRAFF.

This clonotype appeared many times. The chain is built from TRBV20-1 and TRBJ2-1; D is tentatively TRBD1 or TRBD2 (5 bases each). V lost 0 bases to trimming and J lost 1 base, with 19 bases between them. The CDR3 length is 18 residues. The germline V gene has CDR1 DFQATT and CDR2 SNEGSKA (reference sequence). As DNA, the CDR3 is TGCAGTGCTAGAGATGAGAGCTGGGACGCCGTTTCCTACAATGAGCAGTTCTTC. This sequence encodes CSARDESWDAVSYNEQFF.

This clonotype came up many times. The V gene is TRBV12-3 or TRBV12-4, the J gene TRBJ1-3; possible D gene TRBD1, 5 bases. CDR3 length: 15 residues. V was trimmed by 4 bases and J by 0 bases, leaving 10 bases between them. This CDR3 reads CASSSRQSSGNTIYF. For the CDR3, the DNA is TGTGCCAGCAGTTCCCGACAGAGCTCTGGAAACACCATATATTTT.

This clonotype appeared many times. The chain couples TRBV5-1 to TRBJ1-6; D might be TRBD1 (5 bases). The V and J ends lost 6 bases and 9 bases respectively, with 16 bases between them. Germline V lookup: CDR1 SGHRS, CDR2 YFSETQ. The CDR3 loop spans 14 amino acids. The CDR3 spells CASNLGVFGSPLHF. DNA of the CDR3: TGCGCCAGCAACCTGGGGGTGTTCGGTTCACCCCTCCACTTT.

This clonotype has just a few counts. In nucleotides, the CDR3 is TGTGCCAGCATCCTCCCGGCAGCGAACACTGAAGCTTTCTTT. Protein: CASILPAANTEAFF. The chain couples TRBV7-9 to TRBJ1-1; D is uncertain. Germline assignment: CDR1 SEHNR and CDR2 FQNEAQ (reference sequence). The CDR3 contains 14 residues. Deletions cut 7 bases from V and 1 base from J, with 13 bases between.

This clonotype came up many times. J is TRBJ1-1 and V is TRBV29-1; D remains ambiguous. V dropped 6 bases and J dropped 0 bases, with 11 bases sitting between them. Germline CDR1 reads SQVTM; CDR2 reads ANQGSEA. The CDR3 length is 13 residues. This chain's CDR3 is CSVAREMNTEAFF. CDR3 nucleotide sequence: TGCAGCGTCGCACGGGAGATGAACACTGAAGCTTTCTTT.

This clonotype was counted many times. The CDR3 region has the DNA TGCAGCGTTGAGGAACAGGGGGCTAGAACAGATACGCAGTATTTT. As protein: CSVEEQGARTDTQYF. The V gene is TRBV29-1, the J gene TRBJ2-3; 9 bases match TRBD1. The length of the CDR3 is 15 residues. CDR1 is SQVTM and CDR2 is ANQGSEA in the germline V gene. V dropped 3 bases and J dropped 3; count of bases not matched to a gene: 7.

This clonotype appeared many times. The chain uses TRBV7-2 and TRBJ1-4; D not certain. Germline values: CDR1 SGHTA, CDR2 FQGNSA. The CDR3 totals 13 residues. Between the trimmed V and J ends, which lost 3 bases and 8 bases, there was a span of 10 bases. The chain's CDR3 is CASSLRREEKLFF. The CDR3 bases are TGTGCCAGCAGCTTGAGAAGGGAAGAAAAACTGTTTTTT.

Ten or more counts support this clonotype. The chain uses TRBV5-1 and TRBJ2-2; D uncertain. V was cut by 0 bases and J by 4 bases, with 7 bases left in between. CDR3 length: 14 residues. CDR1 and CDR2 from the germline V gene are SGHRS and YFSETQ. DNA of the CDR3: TGCGCCAGCAGCTTGGATAAGTTCACCGGGGAGCTGTTTTTT. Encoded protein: CASSLDKFTGELFF.

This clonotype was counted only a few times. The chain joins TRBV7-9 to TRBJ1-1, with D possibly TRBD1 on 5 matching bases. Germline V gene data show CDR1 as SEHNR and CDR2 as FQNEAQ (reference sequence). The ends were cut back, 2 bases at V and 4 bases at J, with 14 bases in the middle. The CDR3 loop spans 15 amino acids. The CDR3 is CASSLHAGGSTEAFF. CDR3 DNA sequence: TGTGCCAGCAGCTTACATGCGGGGGGGAGCACTGAAGCTTTCTTT.

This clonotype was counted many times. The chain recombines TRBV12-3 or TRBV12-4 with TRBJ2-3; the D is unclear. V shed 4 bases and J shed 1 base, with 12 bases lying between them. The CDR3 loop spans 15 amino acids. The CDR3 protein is CASSYHRTRTDTQYF. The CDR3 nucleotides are TGTGCCAGCAGTTACCACCGTACACGCACAGATACGCAGTATTTT.

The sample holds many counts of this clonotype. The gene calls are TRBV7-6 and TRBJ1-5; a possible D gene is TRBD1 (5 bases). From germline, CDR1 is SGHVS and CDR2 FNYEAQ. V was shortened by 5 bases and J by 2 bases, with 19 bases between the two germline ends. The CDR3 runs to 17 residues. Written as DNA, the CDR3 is TGTGCCAGCAGCCTATTCCCCCTGCAGGGAGGCAATCAGCCCCAGCATTTT. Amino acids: CASSLFPLQGGNQPQHF.